The clone carrying this T cell receptor beta chain was recorded a few times. Antigen: not known. The CDR3 regions of TCR beta were amplified from RNA transcripts. The TCR CDR3 first-round RT-PCR relied on the HTBI primer set. TCRdb itself ran the multiplex PCR reads through MiXCR, one entry per CDR3 protein. Here the sample spans about 640,000 distinct CDR3 sequences, less than 25% being singletons. This sample stems from a study of T cells in Graves' hyperthyroidism and ophthalmopathy. Study-level background: Peripheral blood sampling occurred at initial diagnosis, before any treatment.

Study outcomes and limitations: Onset of ophthalmopathy came a median 6.5 months after the model predicted it.

V gave up 0 bases and J gave up 8 bases, with 5 bases separating them. The CDR3 consists of 12 residues. Germline V gene sequence: CDR1 MGHRA, CDR2 YSYEKL. A 10 ml volume of fresh peripheral blood provided the PBMCs. Material for sequencing was blood. The V call is TRBV4-1, the J call TRBJ2-1; D remains ambiguous. The receptor comes from a man younger than 45 with Graves' ophthalmopathy. The CDR3 nucleotides read TGCGCCAGCAGCCAAGAAAGGGATGAGCAGTTCTTC. It is translated as CASSQERDEQFF.